This T cell receptor (beta chain) was profiled in a study of control samples from healthy donors and cancer patients. The assay was immunoSEQ multiplex PCR, and TCRdb's table has in-frame clones only and misses some. The table has some 130,000 clones, roughly 94% seen once. The CDR3 has 14 amino acids. Trimming at V came to 1 base and at J to 3 bases, leaving 3 bases not matched to a gene. Germline V CDR1 and CDR2: SGHAT, FQNNGV. The sample consisted of blood. The chain uses TRBV11-2 and TRBJ2-7, with TRBD1 identical over 7 bases. The TCR sequence derives from a man aged 25-40 years in good health. This CDR3 is CASSLGQGVYEQYF. The CDR3 nucleotides read TGTGCCAGCAGCTTAGGCCAGGGGGTCTACGAGCAGTACTTC.